Detailed here is one T cell receptor (beta chain). The data were taken from a study of blood T cell repertoires in COVID-19. Study at large: Italy, Spain and the United States were the sources of the convalescent and acute COVID-19 samples.

Germline V gene sequence: CDR1 MDHEN, CDR2 SYDVKM. Trimming took 6 bases from V and 4 from J, leaving 9 bases between them. This CDR3 has 12 amino acids. Some clones are missing from TCRdb's copy, which holds only in-frame ones; the method was immunoSEQ multiplex PCR. The table has around 190,000 clones, roughly 80% seen once. Those enrolled in Seattle joined during active infection and were followed longitudinally afterward. The genes are TRBV28 and TRBJ1-1; D is possibly TRBD1 (5 bases). The TCR sequence derives from a woman aged 60-75 years with COVID-19, enrolled during active disease. Sequencing was done on a sample of peripheral blood. CDR3: CASRAGGTEAFF. The CDR3 DNA reads TGTGCCAGCAGGGCGGGGGGCACTGAAGCTTTCTTT.